The 5 T cell receptor beta chains listed next were all sequenced from one sample in a study of control samples from healthy donors and cancer patients. Generated by immunoSEQ multiplex PCR, the TCRdb table keeps only in-frame clones and is missing some. The sample records 150,000 to 180,000 clones, about 93% being singletons. Input material: blood. The receptors were sampled from a man aged 50 or older in good health.

The chain employs TRBV11-3 and TRBJ2-1; TRBD1 matches at 9 bases. The CDR3 consists of 14 residues. Germline assignment: CDR1 SGHNT and CDR2 YENEEA. The J segment lost 10 bases and the V segment lost 5 bases, leaving 9 bases of the junction unmatched. The CDR3 coding sequence is TGTGCCAGCAGCCCGGGACAGGGAATGAGCGAGCAGTTCTTC. This sequence encodes CASSPGQGMSEQFF.

This chain joins TRBV5-1 and TRBJ2-5; 8 bases map to TRBD2. The V gene end was trimmed by 0 bases and the J gene end by 4 bases; junction bases not matched to a gene: 5. The CDR3 spans 15 residues. From germline, CDR1 is SGHRS and CDR2 YFSETQ. Here the CDR3 reads CASSLAPLAGETQYF. The CDR3, as DNA: TGCGCCAGCAGCTTGGCCCCGCTAGCGGGAGAGACCCAGTACTTC.

The chain has TRBV19 and TRBJ2-5; 8 bases are shared with TRBD1. Germline loops: CDR1 LNHDA, CDR2 SQIVND (reference sequence). This CDR3 has 14 amino acids. Germline trimming cut 5 bases from V and 5 bases from J; bases unmatched to any gene: 7. CDR3 bases: TGTGCCAGTAGTTCGGCAGGGGGCCGGGAGACCCAGTACTTC. Encoded protein: CASSSAGGRETQYF.

The gene calls are TRBV5-8 and TRBJ1-4; perhaps TRBD1 as D (5 bases). The CDR3 is 15 amino acids. Germline CDR1 and CDR2: SGHTS and YDEGEE. V lost 3 bases to trimming and J lost 4 bases, with 13 bases between them. The CDR3 region has the DNA TGTGCCAGCAGCTCACGACAGCTCAATAATGAAAAACTGTTTTTT. Its protein is CASSSRQLNNEKLFF.

This clone occurred once. This chain links TRBV5-6 with TRBJ2-7; no clear D gene. With 2 bases removed from V and 2 bases from J, the gap between germline ends came to 8 bases. This CDR3 spans 13 amino acids. Germline assignment: CDR1 SGHDT and CDR2 YYEEEE. CDR3 nucleotide sequence: TGTGCCAGCAGCTTCTCAGCCGCCTACGAGCAGTACTTC. Translating gives CASSFSAAYEQYF.